The rows below give T cell receptor beta chains drawn from one sample of a study of cytomegalovirus exposure and HLA in healthy donors. Method: immunoSEQ multiplex PCR; TCRdb's copy keeps in-frame clones and lacks some. The profile shows about 85,000 clones, 70% to 80% of them singletons. The specimen sequenced was PBMCs. Receptor source: a woman between 45 and 60 years old in good health and CMV-seropositive. CDR3s include the opening cysteine and the closing phenylalanine or tryptophan. Fields, in order: D gene, clone size, J gene, V gene, CDR3 DNA, CDR3 protein. D genes are given only for firm matches. Clone sizes are given selectively: once, few, many, or a class where the clone is expanded.

D: .
size: .
J: TRBJ2-3
V: TRBV18
DNA: TGTGCCAGCTCACCGGTACAGGCGGTAGATACGCAGTATTTT
CDR3: CASSPVQAVDTQYF

D: .
size: .
J: TRBJ2-3
V: TRBV7-9
DNA: TGTGCCAGCAGCCCGACAAGTTTCGCGACAGATACGCAGTATTTT
CDR3: CASSPTSFATDTQYF

D: TRBD2
size: .
J: TRBJ2-2
V: TRBV6-6
DNA: TGTGCCAGCAGGGAGGCCCAGCGGGGGAACACCGGGGAGCTGTTTTTT
CDR3: CASREAQRGNTGELFF

D: .
size: few
J: TRBJ2-2
V: TRBV7-8
DNA: TGTGCCAGCAGCTTAGGAGCTCCCACCGGGGAGCTGTTTTTT
CDR3: CASSLGAPTGELFF

D: TRBD2
size: .
J: TRBJ2-1
V: TRBV29-1
DNA: TGCAGCTCCCAGCGGGACCTCGAGAATGAGCAGTTCTTC
CDR3: CSSQRDLENEQFF

D: .
size: .
J: TRBJ1-3
V: TRBV10-2
DNA: TGCGCCAGCAGCCCACAGGTGAACTCTGGAAACACCATATATTTT
CDR3: CASSPQVNSGNTIYF

D: .
size: .
J: TRBJ1-2
V: TRBV6-1
DNA: TGTGCCAGCTTAGGGGGTTTCTATGGCTACACCTTC
CDR3: CASLGGFYGYTF

D: .
size: .
J: TRBJ2-1
V: TRBV18
DNA: TGTGCCAGCTCCACCGGATCGACAGGCGGGCACAATGAGCAGTTCTTC
CDR3: CASSTGSTGGHNEQFF

D: TRBD2
size: once
J: TRBJ2-4
V: TRBV2
DNA: TGTGCCAGCAGTGGGCCAGCTAGCGGGGAAATTCTAGCCAAAAACATTCAGTACTTC
CDR3: CASSGPASGEILAKNIQYF

D: TRBD2
size: .
J: TRBJ2-3
V: TRBV11-3
DNA: TGTGCCAGCAGGCCCGGACTACTAGCGGGAGAGAAAAGCACAGATACGCAGTATTTT
CDR3: CASRPGLLAGEKSTDTQYF

D: TRBD2
size: .
J: TRBJ2-1
V: TRBV9
DNA: TGCGCCAGCAGCTCCCGCGGGAGCCCCTATGAGCAGTTCTTC
CDR3: CASSSRGSPYEQFF

D: TRBD1
size: .
J: TRBJ2-3
V: TRBV5-1
DNA: TGCGCCAGCAGCTTGGCCAGACAGGGAGCAGATACGCAGTATTTT
CDR3: CASSLARQGADTQYF

D: TRBD1
size: .
J: TRBJ2-7
V: TRBV6-1
DNA: TGTGCCAGCAGTGCAAAGCCCGGGACAGGGGGACCCTACGAGCAGTACTTC
CDR3: CASSAKPGTGGPYEQYF

D: .
size: .
J: TRBJ2-5
V: TRBV27
DNA: TGTGCCAGCAGTTCGCTCTCGGACTGGATGAAAGAGACCCAGTACTTC
CDR3: CASSSLSDWMKETQYF

D: TRBD2
size: .
J: TRBJ2-1
V: TRBV7-9
DNA: TGTGCCAGCAGCTTTAGAATGGGACTAGCGGGAGGTCGGAATGAGCAGTTCTTC
CDR3: CASSFRMGLAGGRNEQFF

D: TRBD2
size: .
J: TRBJ2-5
V: TRBV13
DNA: TGTGCCAGCAGCTCTAGCGGGAGGCCAGGGGAGACCCAGTACTTC
CDR3: CASSSSGRPGETQYF

D: TRBD1
size: .
J: TRBJ2-1
V: TRBV6-5
DNA: TGTGCCAGCAGCAGACAGGGGGCAACCTACAATGAGCAGTTCTTC
CDR3: CASSRQGATYNEQFF

D: TRBD2
size: few
J: TRBJ2-5
V: TRBV11-2
DNA: TGTGCCAGCAGCCTTGGACTAGCCGGGGAGACCCAGTACTTC
CDR3: CASSLGLAGETQYF

D: TRBD1
size: few
J: TRBJ1-2
V: TRBV2
DNA: TGTGCCAGCAGTGAAAGGGACAGACGCGGCTACACCTTC
CDR3: CASSERDRRGYTF

D: TRBD2
size: .
J: TRBJ2-7
V: TRBV6-5
DNA: TGTGCCAGCAGTTCTTCTCTAGGGAGGGTCTCCTACGAGCAGTACTTC
CDR3: CASSSSLGRVSYEQYF

D: TRBD1
size: .
J: TRBJ2-5
V: TRBV7-7
DNA: TGTGCTAGCAGCTTAGGGGGCGGCAGGGGAGAGGAGACCCAGTACTTC
CDR3: CASSLGGGRGEETQYF

D: .
size: .
J: TRBJ1-5
V: TRBV28
DNA: TGTGCCAGCAGTGTCTTCAGGGGACAGCCCCAGCATTTT
CDR3: CASSVFRGQPQHF

D: TRBD2
size: once
J: TRBJ2-1
V: TRBV29-1
DNA: TGCAGCGTAATAGCGGGGGTGAACTACAATGAGCAGTTCTTC
CDR3: CSVIAGVNYNEQFF

D: TRBD1
size: few
J: TRBJ1-2
V: TRBV14
DNA: TGTGCCAGCAGCCCGAGACAGGGGTCCTATGGCTACACCTTC
CDR3: CASSPRQGSYGYTF

D: .
size: .
J: TRBJ2-3
V: TRBV6-1
DNA: TGTGCCAGCAGTCAAGACAGGTTTTTCTTTAGCACAGATACGCAGTATTTT
CDR3: CASSQDRFFFSTDTQYF

D: .
size: once
J: TRBJ2-7
V: TRBV5-1
DNA: TGCGCCAGCAGCCCAGGACTCTACGAGCAGTACTTC
CDR3: CASSPGLYEQYF

D: .
size: .
J: TRBJ1-4
V: TRBV2
DNA: TGTGCCAGCAGGCAACCGGAGGGGGAAAAACTGTTTTTT
CDR3: CASRQPEGEKLFF

D: .
size: few
J: TRBJ1-2
V: TRBV2
DNA: TGTGCCAGCAGGGAGGAGTCCTATGGCTACACCTTC
CDR3: CASREESYGYTF

D: TRBD1
size: .
J: TRBJ2-2
V: TRBV9
DNA: TGTGCCAGCAGCAAATACTCGGGGGACAGGGGTCACGGGGAGCTGTTTTTT
CDR3: CASSKYSGDRGHGELFF

D: .
size: .
J: TRBJ2-3
V: TRBV30
DNA: TGTGCCTGGAGTGTACATCGTCGCCGCCCAAATACGCAGTATTTT
CDR3: CAWSVHRRRPNTQYF

D: TRBD2
size: .
J: TRBJ2-7
V: TRBV11-2
DNA: TGTGCCAGCAGCTTAGGGGTTAGCGGGGGAGACGAGCAGTACTTC
CDR3: CASSLGVSGGDEQYF

D: .
size: .
J: TRBJ2-4
V: TRBV7-8
DNA: TGTGCCAGCAGCTTGTTACCTCTAGGGGAAAACATTCAGTACTTC
CDR3: CASSLLPLGENIQYF

D: .
size: .
J: TRBJ1-4
V: TRBV19
DNA: TGTGCCAGTAGTACTGGGGGGGGCCTAGGTGAAAAACTGTTTTTT
CDR3: CASSTGGGLGEKLFF

D: TRBD2
size: few
J: TRBJ2-1
V: TRBV15
DNA: TGTGCCACCAGCAAACTAGCGGGGGGCTTAGATGAGCAGTTCTTC
CDR3: CATSKLAGGLDEQFF